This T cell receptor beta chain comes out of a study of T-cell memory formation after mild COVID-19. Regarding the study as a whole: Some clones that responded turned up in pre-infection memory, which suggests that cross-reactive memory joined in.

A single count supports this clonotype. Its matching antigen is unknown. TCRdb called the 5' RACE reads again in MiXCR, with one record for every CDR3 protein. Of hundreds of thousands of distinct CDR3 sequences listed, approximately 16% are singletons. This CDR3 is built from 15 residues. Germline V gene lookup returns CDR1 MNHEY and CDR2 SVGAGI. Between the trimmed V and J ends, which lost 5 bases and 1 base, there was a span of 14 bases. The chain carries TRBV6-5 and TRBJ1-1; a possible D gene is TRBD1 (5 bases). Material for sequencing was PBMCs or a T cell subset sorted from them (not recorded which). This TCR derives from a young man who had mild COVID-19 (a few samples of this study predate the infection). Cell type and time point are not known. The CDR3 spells CASSEPGSANTEAFF. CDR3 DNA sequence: TGTGCCAGCAGTGAACCAGGGTCTGCGAACACTGAAGCTTTCTTT.